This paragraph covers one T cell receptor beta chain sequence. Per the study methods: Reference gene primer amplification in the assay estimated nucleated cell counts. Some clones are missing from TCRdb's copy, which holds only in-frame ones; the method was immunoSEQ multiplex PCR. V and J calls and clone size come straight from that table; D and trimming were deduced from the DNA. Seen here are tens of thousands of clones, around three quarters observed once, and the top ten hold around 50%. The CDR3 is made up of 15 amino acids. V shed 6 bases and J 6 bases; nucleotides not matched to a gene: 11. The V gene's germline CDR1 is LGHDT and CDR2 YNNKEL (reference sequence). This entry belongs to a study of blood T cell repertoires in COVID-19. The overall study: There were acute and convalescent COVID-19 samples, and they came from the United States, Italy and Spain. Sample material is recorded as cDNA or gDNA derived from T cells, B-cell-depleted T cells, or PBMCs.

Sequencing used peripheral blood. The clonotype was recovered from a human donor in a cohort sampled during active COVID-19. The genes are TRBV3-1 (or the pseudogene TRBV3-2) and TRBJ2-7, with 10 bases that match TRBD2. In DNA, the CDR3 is TGTGCCAGCAGTCAGGGAGCGGGAGGGCCTCGCGAGCAGTACTTC. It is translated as CASSQGAGGPREQYF.